In its sample, the clone carrying this T cell receptor beta chain was seen a few times. Specified treatment: about 20 received Ad26.COV2.S at low or high dose, single or two shots; about 5 received placebo; per-sample allocation not given. Following the first vaccine or placebo injection, samples were taken on day 63. At a Boston site, the person donating was an adult of 18-55 years. Sequenced by immunoSEQ multiplex PCR; TCRdb stores in-frame clones only, minus some. The sample gives around 500,000 clones, 80% to 90% of which show up once; approximately 1.7% is in the top ten. This entry is derived from a study of Ad26.COV2.S vaccination and SARS-CoV-2 variants. Study-level information: Enrollment placed the donor in the COV1001 Ad26.COV2.S trial arm. Participants got Ad26.COV2.S intramuscularly, once or twice 56 days apart.

From germline, CDR1 is SGHNT and CDR2 YENEEA. This CDR3 has 15 residues. V trimming: 6 bases; J trimming: 5 bases; junction bases outside the gene matches: 13. This specimen was peripheral blood, taken in a trial of Ad26.COV2.S vaccine versus placebo. The chain couples TRBV11-3 to TRBJ2-7; 7 bases fit TRBD1. This receptor was identified in a person aged 18-65 years who received the Ad26.COV2.S COVID-19 vaccine or a placebo. Here the CDR3 reads CASSTSGTDLHEQYF. Here the CDR3 DNA reads TGTGCCAGCAGTACCTCCGGGACAGACCTCCACGAGCAGTACTTC.